These 29 T cell receptor beta chains share one sample of origin, sequenced in a study of T-cell memory formation after mild COVID-19. TCRdb reprocessed the 5' RACE reads via MiXCR and lists one record per CDR3 protein. The table includes 450,000 or so distinct CDR3 sequences, approximately 25% detected once. Sequencing was carried out using PBMCs or a T cell subset sorted from them (not recorded which). Receptors originate from an adult woman who had mild COVID-19 (a few samples of this study predate the infection). Cell type and time point are not known.

This chain joins TRBV24-1 and TRBJ2-1, with 13 bases fitting TRBD2. This CDR3 spans 20 amino acids. V lost 5 bases, J lost 4 bases, and 16 bases stayed unmatched. Per germline, CDR1 KGHDR and CDR2 SFDVKD. CDR3 protein: CATSGPGLAGEKRVYNEQFF. The DNA of the CDR3 is TGTGCCACCAGTGGTCCTGGACTAGCGGGGGAAAAACGCGTGTACAATGAGCAGTTCTTC.

The J gene is TRBJ2-7, the V gene TRBV12-3 or TRBV12-4, with 7 bases matching TRBD1. The V and J ends lost 6 bases and 2 bases, in that order; junction bases with no gene match: 7. The CDR3 is 14 amino acids. In DNA form, the CDR3 reads TGTGCCAGCAGCCACGGACAGGCAACCTACGAGCAGTACTTC. It encodes CASSHGQATYEQYF.

The chain couples TRBV6-5 to TRBJ2-1; weak D call: TRBD2 (6 bases). Germline lookup yields CDR1 MNHEY and CDR2 SVGAGI. V was shortened by 4 bases and J by 3 bases, with 16 bases between the two germline ends. This CDR3 has 16 residues. This CDR3 reads CASSLGPSAGYNEQFF. In DNA form, the CDR3 reads TGTGCCAGCAGTTTGGGGCCCTCAGCGGGCTACAATGAGCAGTTCTTC.

In this sample, this clonotype turned up once. This chain joins TRBV11-2 and TRBJ1-5; weak D call: TRBD1 (6 bases). Trimming took 4 bases from V and 11 from J, leaving 15 bases between them. CDR3 length: 13 residues. Germline CDR1 is SGHAT and CDR2 is FQNNGV. DNA of the CDR3: TGTGCCAGCAGCTCCTCAGGGGCAGGGGCCCAGCATTTT. Translation gives CASSSSGAGAQHF.

A few counts support this clonotype. The rearrangement uses TRBV7-6 and TRBJ1-1; D unclear. Trimming pared 1 base from V and 4 bases from J, leaving 10 bases between. Germline V gene sequence: CDR1 SGHVS, CDR2 FNYEAQ. CDR3 length equals 14 residues. The CDR3 here is CASSLVRGSTEAFF. The DNA for the CDR3 is TGTGCCAGCAGCTTAGTCCGGGGATCCACTGAAGCTTTCTTT. The complete variable domain, with remaining parts taken from reference TRBV7-6 and TRBJ1-1, reads GAGVSQSPRYKVTKRGQDVALRCDPISGHVSLYWYRQALGQGPEFLTYFNYEAQQDKSGLPNDRFSAERPEGSISTLTIQRTEQRDSAMYRCASSLVRGSTEAFFGQGTRLTVV.

This clonotype was picked up a small number of times. The gene calls are TRBV11-2 and TRBJ1-2; 10 nucleotides agree with TRBD1. The V segment lost 1 base and the J segment 4 bases; nucleotides outside the gene matches: 3. The CDR3 runs 15 residues. Germline assignment: CDR1 SGHAT and CDR2 FQNNGV. The CDR3: CASSLGTGGFYGYTF. CDR3 sequence (DNA): TGTGCCAGCAGCTTAGGGACAGGGGGTTTCTATGGCTACACCTTC.

This clonotype was seen at least ten times. J is TRBJ2-3 and V is TRBV7-8; D possibly corresponds to TRBD1 (5 bases). V was shortened by 5 bases and J by 6 bases, with 18 bases between the two germline ends. CDR1 is SGHVS, CDR2 FQNEAQ, per germline. This CDR3 has 15 amino acids. In DNA, the CDR3 is TGTGCCAGCAGCCTTCAAGGGGCACGGCGGGATACGCAGTATTTT. This translates into CASSLQGARRDTQYF.

The J gene is TRBJ1-1, the V gene TRBV7-9; D gene ambiguous. From germline, CDR1 is SEHNR and CDR2 FQNEAQ (reference sequence). The CDR3 extends over 15 amino acids. Trimming took off 4 bases at V and 0 bases at J, with 12 bases between the two ends. The CDR3 reads CASSSVKGLNTEAFF. DNA for the CDR3: TGTGCCAGCAGCTCGGTAAAAGGATTGAACACTGAAGCTTTCTTT.

The rearrangement joins TRBV7-9 to TRBJ2-2; 7 bases align to TRBD1. The V segment lost 5 bases and the J segment 0 bases; nucleotides outside the gene matches: 6. CDR1 is SEHNR and CDR2 is FQNEAQ in the germline V gene (reference sequence). The CDR3 totals 16 residues. The CDR3 DNA follows: TGTGCCAGCAGCCCCCGGGACAGAGCGAACACCGGGGAGCTGTTTTTT. This translates into CASSPRDRANTGELFF.

V and J are TRBV14 and TRBJ2-3; D is perhaps TRBD2 (5 bases). V was shortened by 4 bases and J by 14 bases, with 16 bases between the two germline ends. CDR1 is SGHDN, CDR2 FVKESK, per germline. The CDR3 consists of 12 residues. CDR3 nucleotides: TGTGCCAGCAGCCTCGAACCCGGGATTGGGTATTTT. It yields the protein CASSLEPGIGYF.

This rearrangement joins TRBV9 to TRBJ2-1; D unresolved. The CDR3 length is 15 residues. Germline V lookup: CDR1 SGDLS, CDR2 YYNGEE. V was clipped by 1 base and J by 6 bases, with 14 bases between them. The CDR3 nucleotides read TGTGCCAGCAGCGTAAGGGCCTCCCTCGGCAATGAGCAGTTCTTC. Translated, it gives CASSVRASLGNEQFF.

This clonotype has just a few counts. The V call is TRBV5-1, the J call TRBJ2-5; TRBD2 might be the D (5 bases). The germline gives CDR1 SGHRS, CDR2 YFSETQ. This CDR3 has 14 amino acids. The V end was cut by 4 bases, the J end by 1 base, with 11 bases between. As DNA, the CDR3 is TGCGCCAGCAGCATAGGACTGTTCCAAGAGACCCAGTACTTC. Its translation is CASSIGLFQETQYF.

The chain has TRBV29-1 and TRBJ1-2; 7 bases align to TRBD1. Germline V gene lookup returns CDR1 SQVTM and CDR2 ANQGSEA. The CDR3 is 12 residues long. The junction had 6 bases not matched to a gene; V was cut back by 8 bases and J by 3 bases. CDR3 DNA: TGCAGCACTAGGACAGGATACTATGGCTACACCTTC. Translated: CSTRTGYYGYTF.

This clonotype was seen a handful of times. This chain uses TRBV7-8 with TRBJ1-1; no clear D gene. CDR3 length equals 13 residues. V dropped 5 bases and J dropped 12 bases, with 19 bases sitting between them. Germline-derived CDR1 and CDR2 are SGHVS and FQNEAQ. This CDR3 is CASSPTTGGITFF. The DNA for the CDR3 is TGTGCCAGCAGCCCAACCACGGGAGGGATAACTTTCTTT.

This clonotype turned up a few times. The chain carries TRBV13 and TRBJ2-3; 13 nucleotides align to TRBD2. Germline CDR1 is PRHDT and CDR2 is FYEKMQ (reference sequence). This CDR3 contains 16 residues. V gave up 5 bases and J gave up 7 bases; unmatched junction bases: 9. The chain's CDR3 is CASSPTSGGASYTQYF. CDR3 nucleotide sequence: TGTGCCAGCAGCCCTACTAGCGGGGGGGCGTCGTATACGCAGTATTTT. Full variable domain (rest looked up from reference TRBV13 and TRBJ2-3): AAGVIQSPRHLIKEKRETATLKCYPIPRHDTVYWYQQGPGQDPQFLISFYEKMQSDKGSIPDRFSAQQFSDYHSELNMSSLELGDSALYFCASSPTSGGASYTQYFGPGTRLTVL.

The chain combines TRBV3-1 with TRBJ1-4, with TRBD1 matching 7 bases. This CDR3 has 15 amino acids. The trim removed 4 bases at V and 8 bases at J, leaving 10 bases unmatched. Germline lookup yields CDR1 LGHDT and CDR2 YNNKEL (reference sequence). In DNA, the CDR3 is TGTGCCAGCAGCCTACGACAGGGCGGCAACGAAAAACTGTTTTTT. Protein: CASSLRQGGNEKLFF.

In its sample, this clonotype was seen a few times. The V gene is TRBV7-9, the J gene TRBJ2-3; 8 bases line up with TRBD2. With 1 base clipped from V and 2 bases from J, the junction kept 5 bases outside the gene matches. CDR3 size: 16 residues. Germline V gene sequence: CDR1 SEHNR, CDR2 FQNEAQ (reference sequence). The CDR3 coding sequence is TGTGCCAGCAGCTTAGGTCCTAGCGGGCACACAGATACGCAGTATTTT. This codes for CASSLGPSGHTDTQYF.

The V gene is TRBV11-3, the J gene TRBJ2-2; 9 bases map to TRBD1. Germline-derived CDR1 and CDR2 are SGHNT and YENEEA. Germline trimming cut 6 bases from V and 1 base from J; bases unmatched to any gene: 3. The CDR3 is 15 amino acids. The CDR3 DNA follows: TGTGCCAGCAGTAGGGGACAGGGGAACACCGGGGAGCTGTTTTTT. Encoded protein: CASSRGQGNTGELFF.

The chain combines TRBV5-1 with TRBJ2-3, with D tentatively TRBD2 (6 bases). Trimming took 3 bases from V and 6 from J, leaving 17 bases between them. Per germline, CDR1 SGHRS and CDR2 YFSETQ. CDR3 length: 15 amino acids. CDR3 loop: CASSWSSALRDTQYF. The CDR3 DNA is TGCGCCAGCAGCTGGTCTAGCGCCCTGCGGGATACGCAGTATTTT.

This clonotype has only a few counts. The chain couples TRBV2 to TRBJ1-2, with D perhaps TRBD1 (6 bases). The CDR3 has 13 residues. Germline V gives CDR1 SNHLY, CDR2 FYNNEI. Trimming removed 4 bases at V and 4 bases at J, with 10 bases between. CDR3 DNA: TGTGCCAGCAGTGTGGGCAGGGGCTATGGCTACACCTTC. Translated: CASSVGRGYGYTF.

This clonotype was seen a handful of times. The chain links TRBV5-4 to TRBJ2-3, with D perhaps matching TRBD2 (5 bases). The germline V gene has CDR1 SGHNT and CDR2 YYREEE (reference sequence). This CDR3 region has 12 residues. V was shortened by 0 bases and J by 8 bases, with 7 bases between the two germline ends. The CDR3 reads CASSLAEGTQYF. The CDR3 nucleotides read TGTGCCAGCAGCTTGGCTGAGGGTACGCAGTATTTT.

The sample holds a few counts of this clonotype. V is TRBV29-1 and J is TRBJ2-5, with 9 bases lining up with TRBD1. The CDR3 consists of 13 residues. Germline CDR1 SQVTM, CDR2 ANQGSEA. V lost 6 bases to trimming and J lost 5 bases; unmatched junction nucleotides: 7. In DNA form, the CDR3 reads TGCAGCGTCGTACAGGGGGCAGGGGAGACCCAGTACTTC. Translation gives CSVVQGAGETQYF.

The table lists this clonotype with a few counts. The chain recombines TRBV15 with TRBJ1-6, with 8 bases lining up with TRBD1. This CDR3 is built from 19 residues. Germline V gene sequence: CDR1 LNHNV, CDR2 YYDKDF (reference sequence). J was trimmed by 1 base and V by 2 bases; bases with no gene match: 10. DNA of the CDR3: TGTGCCACCAGCAGAAAAAAGACAGGGGTAGGGTCCTATAATTCACCCCTCCACTTT. Protein product: CATSRKKTGVGSYNSPLHF.

This clonotype was counted between two and nine times. This sequence joins TRBV19 and TRBJ2-3, with D unresolved. V was cut by 7 bases and J by 3 bases, with 11 bases left in between. Germline V CDR1 and CDR2: LNHDA, SQIVND (reference sequence). This CDR3 contains 13 residues. DNA of the CDR3: TGTGCCAGTACCGATCAAAAAACAGATACGCAGTATTTT. It encodes CASTDQKTDTQYF.

This chain links TRBV7-2 with TRBJ2-3, with D perhaps assigned TRBD1 or TRBD2 (5 bases each). Germline V gene sequence: CDR1 SGHTA, CDR2 FQGNSA. The CDR3 runs to 13 residues. V was clipped by 4 bases and J by 4 bases, with 9 bases between them. Here the CDR3 reads CASSWGRADTQYF. CDR3 coding DNA: TGTGCCAGCAGCTGGGGACGGGCAGATACGCAGTATTTT. The full variable domain, in which reference TRBV7-2 and TRBJ2-3 provide the parts outside the CDR3, is GAGVSQSPSNKVTEKGKDVELRCDPISGHTALYWYRQSLGQGLEFLIYFQGNSAPDKSGLPSDRFSAERTGGSVSTLTIQRTQQEDSAVYLCASSWGRADTQYFGPGTRLTVL.

The rearrangement uses TRBV5-1 and TRBJ2-2; the D is unclear. The CDR3 has 13 residues. The V end was cut by 0 bases, the J end by 10 bases, with 10 bases between. The germline V gene has CDR1 SGHRS and CDR2 YFSETQ. This CDR3 reads CASSLAGRSELFF. CDR3 DNA: TGCGCCAGCAGCTTGGCCGGCAGGTCGGAGCTGTTTTTT.

This clonotype appeared a few times. The chain joins TRBV20-1 to TRBJ2-7; 8 nucleotides align to TRBD1. J was trimmed by 0 bases and V by 6 bases; bases with no gene match: 7. Per germline, CDR1 DFQATT and CDR2 SNEGSKA (reference sequence). CDR3 length: 14 residues. CDR3 in DNA: TGCAGTGCAGTAAACAGGGGGAGCTCCTACGAGCAGTACTTC. The encoded protein is CSAVNRGSSYEQYF.

The V call is TRBV6-5, the J call TRBJ2-2, with D hard to call. Trimming removed 1 base at V and 8 bases at J, with 5 bases between. The CDR3 totals 12 residues. Germline CDR1 and CDR2: MNHEY and SVGAGI. CDR3 region: CASSYYPGELFF. CDR3 DNA sequence: TGTGCCAGCAGTTACTACCCTGGGGAGCTGTTTTTT.

This clonotype was seen a few times. V usage is TRBV7-6 and J usage is TRBJ1-1; maybe TRBD1 (6 bases). The CDR3 totals 14 residues. V lost 6 bases, J lost 1 base, and 12 bases lay in between. Germline CDR1 and CDR2: SGHVS and FNYEAQ. The DNA of the CDR3 is TGTGCCAGCAGGCCCTGGACAGAGAACACTGAAGCTTTCTTT. This sequence encodes CASRPWTENTEAFF.